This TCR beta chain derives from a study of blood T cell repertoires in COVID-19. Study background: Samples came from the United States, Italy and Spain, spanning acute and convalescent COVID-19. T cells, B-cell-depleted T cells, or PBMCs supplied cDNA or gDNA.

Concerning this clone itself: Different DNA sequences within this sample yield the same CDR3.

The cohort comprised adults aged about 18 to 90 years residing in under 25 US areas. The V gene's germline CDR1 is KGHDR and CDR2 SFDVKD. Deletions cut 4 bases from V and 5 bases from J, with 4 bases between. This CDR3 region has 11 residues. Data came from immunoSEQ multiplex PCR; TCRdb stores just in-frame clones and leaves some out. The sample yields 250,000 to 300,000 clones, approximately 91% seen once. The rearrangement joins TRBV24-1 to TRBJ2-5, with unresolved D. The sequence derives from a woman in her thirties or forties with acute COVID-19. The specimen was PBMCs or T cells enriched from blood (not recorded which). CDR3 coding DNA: TGTGCCACCAGTGACCGGGAGACCCAGTACTTC. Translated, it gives CATSDRETQYF.